The source of this TCR beta chain is a study of cytomegalovirus exposure and HLA in healthy donors. Study outcomes and limitations: Altogether, more than 150 TCR beta chains were recorded as cytomegalovirus-associated. In a later analysis, donors in an Asian-associated ancestry cluster reportedly had fewer N-insertions in productive TCRs than the cohort mean. The records held CMV serostatus as the only immune exposure information.

The germline V gene encodes CDR1 SGHDT and CDR2 YYEEEE. The CDR3 contains 17 residues. V shed 0 bases and J 4 bases; nucleotides not matched to a gene: 8. PCR involved 60 Vbeta and 13 Jbeta primers. Profiling relied on immunoSEQ multiplex PCR, and the TCRdb table lists in-frame clones only, not all of them. The sample lists approximately 200,000 clones, roughly 80% occurring once. Of note for this clone: The target antigen is unknown.

The chain employs TRBV5-6 and TRBJ2-3; 10 nucleotides agree with TRBD2. The specimen was PBMCs. This TCR derives from a woman in her 30s in good health and CMV-seropositive. As DNA, the CDR3 is TGTGCCAGCAGCTTGGTCCTAGCGGGAGTTAGGCCAGATACGCAGTATTTT. The encoded protein is CASSLVLAGVRPDTQYF.